The following is a TCR beta chain sequence with its context. This clone came up a few times. Its antigen is unknown. Base quality data are lacking; no much larger clone is found one base away. Trimming costs V 7 bases and J 1 base, and their ends lie 13 bases apart. From its cysteine to its phenylalanine, the CDR3 spans 14 amino acids. Only the CDR3 DNA stays, 42 bases, in frame from base 1. The germline V gene yields MNHEY for CDR1 and SVGAGI for CDR2. The immunoSEQ Assay, a bias-controlled multiplex PCR, was used to amplify TCRbeta CDR3 regions from genomic DNA. Per the original workflow: Nucleated cell counts per sample were estimated from amplification of reference gene primers within the assay. To quantify the absolute abundance of each unique TCRbeta CDR3 rearrangement, sequence reads were collapsed and filtered. For each sample, productive Simpson clonality was calculated by taking the square root of Simpson's diversity index across productive rearrangements. TCRdb obtained this table from immuneACCESS and retained in-frame rearrangements with V and J assigned. These tables miss some clones; where compared with another copy, unresolved V genes account for less than half of the shortfall, and the remainder is unexplained. V and J calls and clone size come straight from that table; D and trimming were deduced from the DNA. This sample is represented by just under 350,000 clones; around 87% of them were singletons. About 6% of the sample comes from the top ten.

This record belongs to a study of blood T cell repertoires in COVID-19 (dated by TCRdb to the early 2020s). Broadly, across the study: Collaborator samples came from the United States, Italy and Spain and covered acute and convalescent phases of COVID-19. The material from the prospective study consisted of cDNA or gDNA derived from T cells, B-cell-depleted T cells, or PBMCs. The dataset comprised deeply sampled blood TCRbeta repertoires from subjects exposed to, actively infected with, or recovered from COVID-19. The repertoires were released in a freely available public database meant as a resource for research on the immune response to SARS-CoV-2. The samples were drawn from two sources: the first 160 participants of the ongoing ImmuneRACE study, and some 1,300 subjects contributed by 6 global collaborators. Nearly every sample came with metadata listing a de-identified subject ID, COVID-19 status, age in years and sex. Where available, HLA class I and class II types were taken from metadata supplied by the sample provider and were not determined by assay-based typing.

In Seattle, one collaborating source enrolled patients while the infection was active and tracked those patients longitudinally over the course of disease. Collaborating institutions collected whole blood in K2EDTA tubes following their own protocols. For TCRbeta analysis, collaborators shipped samples in one of three forms: frozen whole blood, isolated PBMCs, or DNA extracted from either of those sample types. The paper's findings and limits, for the study overall: Clinical and demographic metadata were provided uncurated, with the amount varying by source and participant.

Sequencing was performed on peripheral blood. The sequence came from a woman in her forties or fifties with COVID-19, enrolled during active disease. The chain is encoded by TRBV6-5 joined to TRBJ2-5; the D segment could be TRBD2, given 6 matching bases. The DNA sequence is given as TGTGCCAGCACAGGAGGGGCGGGCCAAGAGACCCAGTACTTC. Its product reads: CASTGGAGQETQYF.